This is a list of T cell receptor beta chains from one sample in a study of cytomegalovirus exposure and HLA in healthy donors. Produced via immunoSEQ multiplex PCR; TCRdb's table is partial and in-frame only. The sample gives about 120,000 clones, 17% of which show up once; about 3% is in the top ten. Sequencing input: PBMCs. All receptors come from a female donor in good health and CMV-seropositive. Each CDR3 is given with its conserved first and last residue. Fields, in order: CDR3 protein, CDR3 DNA, clone size, J gene, D gene, V gene. A D gene is named only where the DNA matches it firmly. Rows may omit the clone size; those that give it use once, few, many or a size class.

cdr3_aa: CATSRLAGGQETQYF; cdr3_nt: TGTGCCACCAGCAGACTAGCGGGGGGGCAAGAGACCCAGTACTTC; clone_size: few; j_call: TRBJ2-5; d_call: TRBD2; v_call: TRBV15
cdr3_aa: CASSLAGSSYEQYF; cdr3_nt: TGTGCCAGCAGCTTAGCCGGGAGCTCCTACGAGCAGTACTTC; clone_size: -; j_call: TRBJ2-7; d_call: -; v_call: TRBV11-2
cdr3_aa: CASSWTQGAAGYTF; cdr3_nt: TGTGCCAGCAGCTGGACACAGGGGGCGGCAGGCTACACCTTC; clone_size: -; j_call: TRBJ1-2; d_call: TRBD1; v_call: TRBV5-4
cdr3_aa: CASRTGSSTDTQYF; cdr3_nt: TGTGCCAGCAGGACAGGGTCTAGCACAGATACGCAGTATTTT; clone_size: -; j_call: TRBJ2-3; d_call: TRBD1; v_call: TRBV4-2
cdr3_aa: CASRIRGGELFF; cdr3_nt: TGCGCCAGCAGGATCAGGGGCGGGGAGCTGTTTTTT; clone_size: -; j_call: TRBJ2-2; d_call: -; v_call: TRBV10-1
cdr3_aa: CASSLGQRGAGELFF; cdr3_nt: TGCGCCAGCAGCTTGGGCCAACGGGGGGCCGGGGAGCTGTTTTTT; clone_size: -; j_call: TRBJ2-2; d_call: TRBD2; v_call: TRBV5-1
cdr3_aa: CASSFDRDTGELFF; cdr3_nt: TGCGCCAGCAGCTTTGACAGAGACACCGGGGAGCTGTTTTTT; clone_size: few; j_call: TRBJ2-2; d_call: -; v_call: TRBV5-1
cdr3_aa: CASSSGLLSYEQYF; cdr3_nt: TGTGCCAGCAGCTCGGGACTCCTATCCTACGAGCAGTACTTC; clone_size: -; j_call: TRBJ2-7; d_call: -; v_call: TRBV5-6
cdr3_aa: CASSSLTDTQYF; cdr3_nt: TGTGCCAGCAGCTCCCTCACAGATACGCAGTATTTT; clone_size: -; j_call: TRBJ2-3; d_call: -; v_call: TRBV11-2
cdr3_aa: CASSLSRLAGEQFF; cdr3_nt: TGTGCCAGCAGTTTATCGCGGCTAGCGGGAGAGCAGTTCTTC; clone_size: few; j_call: TRBJ2-1; d_call: TRBD2; v_call: TRBV27
cdr3_aa: CASSLVAGEEETQYF; cdr3_nt: TGTGCCAGCAGCTTAGTAGCGGGGGAGGAGGAGACCCAGTACTTC; clone_size: -; j_call: TRBJ2-5; d_call: TRBD2; v_call: TRBV7-2
cdr3_aa: CASSSGQGGNTIYF; cdr3_nt: TGTGCCAGCAGTTCAGGGCAGGGTGGAAACACCATATATTTT; clone_size: -; j_call: TRBJ1-3; d_call: -; v_call: TRBV6-5
cdr3_aa: CASSEARGQFGRTTNYGYTF; cdr3_nt: TGTGCCAGCAGTGAAGCGAGGGGACAGTTCGGAAGGACTACTAACTATGGCTACACCTTC; clone_size: -; j_call: TRBJ1-2; d_call: TRBD1; v_call: TRBV6-1
cdr3_aa: CASADRGDNEKLFF; cdr3_nt: TGTGCCAGCGCCGACCGGGGGGACAATGAAAAACTGTTTTTT; clone_size: -; j_call: TRBJ1-4; d_call: -; v_call: TRBV27
cdr3_aa: CASSSRLDRSYNEQFF; cdr3_nt: TGTGCCAGCAGCTCCCGACTAGATCGCTCCTACAATGAGCAGTTCTTC; clone_size: -; j_call: TRBJ2-1; d_call: -; v_call: TRBV11-2
cdr3_aa: CASSPGQGLTDTQYF; cdr3_nt: TGCGCCAGCAGCCCAGGACAGGGCCTCACAGATACGCAGTATTTT; clone_size: few; j_call: TRBJ2-3; d_call: TRBD1; v_call: TRBV4-3
cdr3_aa: CASSLDLADPSGANVLTF; cdr3_nt: TGTGCCAGCAGTTTAGATCTAGCGGACCCCTCTGGGGCCAACGTCCTGACTTTC; clone_size: once; j_call: TRBJ2-6; d_call: TRBD2; v_call: TRBV28
cdr3_aa: CASSLGQAYNEQFF; cdr3_nt: TGCGCCAGCAGCTTGGGACAGGCCTACAATGAGCAGTTCTTC; clone_size: -; j_call: TRBJ2-1; d_call: -; v_call: TRBV5-1
cdr3_aa: CASSLVGGQTQYF; cdr3_nt: TGTGCCAGCAGCTTAGTCGGCGGGCAGACCCAGTACTTC; clone_size: few; j_call: TRBJ2-5; d_call: -; v_call: TRBV7-9
cdr3_aa: CASSTLDEQYF; cdr3_nt: TGTGCCAGCAGTACTCTTGACGAGCAGTACTTC; clone_size: -; j_call: TRBJ2-7; d_call: -; v_call: TRBV27
cdr3_aa: CASGLWGTSGSHEQYF; cdr3_nt: TGTGCTAGTGGTTTGTGGGGGACTAGCGGGAGTCACGAGCAGTACTTC; clone_size: -; j_call: TRBJ2-7; d_call: TRBD2; v_call: TRBV12-5
cdr3_aa: CASSAAGLTDTQYF; cdr3_nt: TGTGCCAGCAGCGCTGCGGGCCTCACAGATACGCAGTATTTT; clone_size: few; j_call: TRBJ2-3; d_call: -; v_call: TRBV5-4
cdr3_aa: CASSRLLAGGETQYF; cdr3_nt: TGCGCCAGCAGCCGCTTACTAGCGGGAGGAGAGACCCAGTACTTC; clone_size: -; j_call: TRBJ2-5; d_call: TRBD2; v_call: TRBV4-3
cdr3_aa: CASSKVRGPSPEAFF; cdr3_nt: TGTGCCAGCAGCAAAGTGAGGGGGCCCTCCCCAGAAGCTTTCTTT; clone_size: few; j_call: TRBJ1-1; d_call: -; v_call: TRBV21-1
cdr3_aa: CASSLVSENSPLHF; cdr3_nt: TGCGCCAGCAGCTTGGTTTCTGAGAATTCACCCCTCCACTTT; clone_size: -; j_call: TRBJ1-6; d_call: -; v_call: TRBV5-1
cdr3_aa: CASSQGLAGGQAEQFF; cdr3_nt: TGCGCCAGCAGCCAAGGTTTAGCGGGGGGACAGGCTGAGCAGTTCTTC; clone_size: -; j_call: TRBJ2-1; d_call: TRBD2; v_call: TRBV4-3
cdr3_aa: CASSLGLRRGAGEQYF; cdr3_nt: TGTGCCAGCAGTTTAGGCCTCCGGCGCGGGGCGGGAGAGCAGTACTTC; clone_size: -; j_call: TRBJ2-7; d_call: -; v_call: TRBV28
cdr3_aa: CASSSIRDSYSPLHF; cdr3_nt: TGTGCCAGCAGTTCCATCCGGGACAGTTATTCACCCCTCCACTTT; clone_size: few; j_call: TRBJ1-6; d_call: TRBD1; v_call: TRBV6-6
cdr3_aa: CASSLRGRVETQYF; cdr3_nt: TGTGCCAGCAGTCTCAGGGGTCGAGTAGAGACCCAGTACTTC; clone_size: -; j_call: TRBJ2-5; d_call: -; v_call: TRBV6-5
cdr3_aa: CASSLTRDSYEQYF; cdr3_nt: TGTGCCAGCTCACTGACCCGGGACTCCTACGAGCAGTACTTC; clone_size: -; j_call: TRBJ2-7; d_call: -; v_call: TRBV18
cdr3_aa: CASSPYQETQYF; cdr3_nt: TGTGCCAGCAGTCCGTACCAAGAGACCCAGTACTTC; clone_size: -; j_call: TRBJ2-5; d_call: -; v_call: TRBV2
cdr3_aa: CASSLAPGTDYGYTF; cdr3_nt: TGCGCCAGCAGCTTGGCCCCCGGGACAGACTATGGCTACACCTTC; clone_size: -; j_call: TRBJ1-2; d_call: TRBD1; v_call: TRBV5-1
cdr3_aa: CASSYSPGTREQYF; cdr3_nt: TGTGCCAGCAGTTACTCGCCCGGGACTAGGGAGCAGTACTTC; clone_size: -; j_call: TRBJ2-7; d_call: TRBD2; v_call: TRBV6-5
cdr3_aa: CASSPATVNQPQHF; cdr3_nt: TGTGCCAGCAGCCCCGCGACAGTCAATCAGCCCCAGCATTTT; clone_size: -; j_call: TRBJ1-5; d_call: -; v_call: TRBV21-1
cdr3_aa: CACKSGTGWPNEQFF; cdr3_nt: TGTGCCTGTAAATCCGGGACAGGGTGGCCCAATGAGCAGTTCTTC; clone_size: few; j_call: TRBJ2-1; d_call: TRBD1; v_call: TRBV30
cdr3_aa: CASSYSAGGGTEQYF; cdr3_nt: TGTGCCAGCAGTTACTCCGCAGGGGGCGGAACCGAGCAGTACTTC; clone_size: -; j_call: TRBJ2-7; d_call: TRBD1; v_call: TRBV6-5
cdr3_aa: CASSQLAGAITDTQYF; cdr3_nt: TGCGCCAGCAGCCAGCTAGCGGGGGCCATCACAGATACGCAGTATTTT; clone_size: -; j_call: TRBJ2-3; d_call: TRBD2; v_call: TRBV4-1
cdr3_aa: CAWRRQGSSYGYTF; cdr3_nt: TGTGCCTGGAGAAGACAGGGAAGTTCATATGGCTACACCTTC; clone_size: few; j_call: TRBJ1-2; d_call: TRBD1; v_call: TRBV30
cdr3_aa: CASSLAGGDQPQHF; cdr3_nt: TGCGCCAGCAGCTTGGCCGGGGGGGATCAGCCCCAGCATTTT; clone_size: few; j_call: TRBJ1-5; d_call: -; v_call: TRBV5-1
cdr3_aa: CASSQDSFGYTF; cdr3_nt: TGTGCCAGCAGCCAGGACAGCTTCGGCTACACCTTC; clone_size: -; j_call: TRBJ1-2; d_call: -; v_call: TRBV5-4
cdr3_aa: CASRKWSGGTGELFF; cdr3_nt: TGTGCCAGCAGGAAGTGGTCGGGAGGCACCGGGGAGCTGTTTTTT; clone_size: few; j_call: TRBJ2-2; d_call: TRBD2; v_call: TRBV11-2
cdr3_aa: CASSYEGRSEAFF; cdr3_nt: TGTGCCAGCAGTTACGAGGGTCGTAGTGAAGCTTTCTTT; clone_size: -; j_call: TRBJ1-1; d_call: -; v_call: TRBV6-6
cdr3_aa: CASSRGQGAGTGELFF; cdr3_nt: TGCGCCAGCAGTCGGGGGCAGGGGGCCGGCACCGGGGAGCTGTTTTTT; clone_size: -; j_call: TRBJ2-2; d_call: TRBD1; v_call: TRBV5-1
cdr3_aa: CASGVSGVYEQYF; cdr3_nt: TGCGCCAGCGGTGTTAGCGGGGTTTACGAGCAGTACTTC; clone_size: few; j_call: TRBJ2-7; d_call: TRBD2; v_call: TRBV5-1
cdr3_aa: CAISELTGNSVHTEAFF; cdr3_nt: TGTGCCATCAGTGAGCTGACAGGGAATTCGGTCCACACTGAAGCTTTCTTT; clone_size: few; j_call: TRBJ1-1; d_call: TRBD1; v_call: TRBV10-3
cdr3_aa: CASSELAGASYEQYF; cdr3_nt: TGTGCCAGCAGTGAACTAGCGGGAGCCTCCTACGAGCAGTACTTC; clone_size: few; j_call: TRBJ2-7; d_call: TRBD2; v_call: TRBV6-1
cdr3_aa: CASSLEPGSDIQYF; cdr3_nt: TGCGCCAGCAGCTTGGAGCCGGGTTCGGACATTCAGTACTTC; clone_size: few; j_call: TRBJ2-4; d_call: -; v_call: TRBV5-1
cdr3_aa: CASSQDMAGGFLDTQYF; cdr3_nt: TGTGCCAGCAGCCAAGATATGGCGGGGGGGTTTTTAGATACGCAGTATTTT; clone_size: -; j_call: TRBJ2-3; d_call: TRBD2; v_call: TRBV4-2
cdr3_aa: CASSPDGSTGNTEAFF; cdr3_nt: TGCGCCAGCAGCCCTGATGGCTCGACAGGGAACACTGAAGCTTTCTTT; clone_size: -; j_call: TRBJ1-1; d_call: -; v_call: TRBV4-1
cdr3_aa: CASSQETGAQYF; cdr3_nt: TGTGCCAGCAGCCAAGAGACCGGGGCCCAGTACTTC; clone_size: -; j_call: TRBJ2-5; d_call: -; v_call: TRBV4-2
cdr3_aa: CASSRPEDPEAFF; cdr3_nt: TGTGCCAGCAGCCGTCCGGAGGACCCTGAAGCTTTCTTT; clone_size: -; j_call: TRBJ1-1; d_call: -; v_call: TRBV14
cdr3_aa: CASSPWTEQRTNEKLFF; cdr3_nt: TGCGCCAGCAGTCCTTGGACAGAGCAGAGGACTAATGAAAAACTGTTTTTT; clone_size: -; j_call: TRBJ1-4; d_call: -; v_call: TRBV5-1
cdr3_aa: CASSLGQKAQYF; cdr3_nt: TGTGCCAGCAGCTTGGGACAGAAAGCTCAGTACTTC; clone_size: -; j_call: TRBJ2-7; d_call: -; v_call: TRBV5-8
cdr3_aa: CASSPGQSTDTQYF; cdr3_nt: TGTGCCAGCAGCCCGGGACAGAGCACAGATACGCAGTATTTT; clone_size: -; j_call: TRBJ2-3; d_call: TRBD1; v_call: TRBV6-5
cdr3_aa: CASSWGGGSLGYTF; cdr3_nt: TGTGCCAGCAGCTGGGGGGGCGGTTCCCTTGGCTACACCTTC; clone_size: few; j_call: TRBJ1-2; d_call: -; v_call: TRBV27
cdr3_aa: CASSLDINQPQHF; cdr3_nt: TGTGCCAGCAGTTTGGACATTAATCAGCCCCAGCATTTT; clone_size: few; j_call: TRBJ1-5; d_call: -; v_call: TRBV28
cdr3_aa: CASSYRGREVHEQYF; cdr3_nt: TGTGCCAGCAGTTACCGAGGAAGAGAAGTTCACGAGCAGTACTTC; clone_size: few; j_call: TRBJ2-7; d_call: -; v_call: TRBV6-5